These 25 T cell receptor beta chains were all obtained from the same sample, sequenced in a study of somatic mutations in cytotoxic T cells in rheumatoid arthritis. Profiling relied on immunoSEQ multiplex PCR, and the TCRdb table lists in-frame clones only, not all of them. The data show some 29,000 clones, with around nine tenths seen just once and around 9% held by the top ten. The specimen was CD8+ T cells sorted from blood. The receptors were sampled from an adult with rheumatoid arthritis.

The V call is TRBV29-1, the J call TRBJ2-7; 9 nucleotides agree with TRBD1. The germline V gene encodes CDR1 SQVTM and CDR2 ANQGSEA. J gave up 6 bases and V 3 bases, and 6 bases lay outside the gene matches. CDR3 length: 13 amino acids. Here the CDR3 reads CSVDIGTGPEQYF. Here the CDR3 DNA reads TGCAGCGTTGATATAGGGACAGGGCCCGAGCAGTACTTC.

This clone was detected a few times. This chain uses TRBV7-9 with TRBJ2-7; tentatively, D is TRBD1 (5 bases). Germline V gene lookup returns CDR1 SEHNR and CDR2 FQNEAQ (reference sequence). The length of the CDR3 is 13 residues. The V end was cut by 6 bases, the J end by 1 base, with 10 bases between. The CDR3 is CASSSGQSYEQYF. The CDR3, as DNA: TGTGCCAGCAGTTCAGGGCAGTCCTACGAGCAGTACTTC.

This clone turned up a few times. The chain employs TRBV2 and TRBJ1-2; 8 bases are shared with TRBD1. This CDR3 is built from 13 residues. V shed 2 bases and J 4 bases; nucleotides not matched to a gene: 0. CDR1 and CDR2 (germline): SNHLY, FYNNEI. The CDR3 nucleotides are TGTGCCAGCAGTGAAACAGGGGGCTATGGCTACACCTTC. Translated, it gives CASSETGGYGYTF.

The J gene is TRBJ2-7, the V gene TRBV7-9, with D perhaps TRBD2 (6 bases). This CDR3 region has 15 residues. CDR1 and CDR2 (germline): SEHNR, FQNEAQ (reference sequence). V gave up 1 base and J gave up 4 bases, with 14 bases separating them. The CDR3 sequence: CASSLDTSSLYEQYF. CDR3 coding DNA: TGTGCCAGCAGCTTAGATACTAGCAGCCTGTACGAGCAGTACTTC.

This clone was observed a handful of times. The J gene is TRBJ1-6, the V gene TRBV7-6; a possible D gene is TRBD1 (5 bases). The ends were cut back, 3 bases at V and 10 bases at J, with 13 bases in the middle. CDR1 is SGHVS, CDR2 FNYEAQ, per germline. The CDR3 loop spans 14 amino acids. The CDR3 loop is CASSFDVDKSPLHF. The DNA of the CDR3 is TGTGCCAGCAGCTTCGACGTGGACAAATCACCCCTCCACTTT.

V gene TRBV5-8 combines with J gene TRBJ1-2; D is ambiguous. V gave up 1 base and J gave up 3 bases, with 7 bases separating them. The V gene's germline CDR1 is SGHTS and CDR2 YDEGEE. The CDR3 runs 13 residues. Here the CDR3 DNA reads TGTGCCAGCAGCTTGAGAACAGACTATGGCTACACCTTC. It yields the protein CASSLRTDYGYTF.

V usage is TRBV13 and J usage is TRBJ2-3; D ambiguous. The V gene's germline CDR1 is PRHDT and CDR2 FYEKMQ (reference sequence). V lost 4 bases, J lost 4 bases, and 9 bases lay in between. The CDR3 sequence is 13 residues long. The CDR3 protein is CASSSSLADTQYF. The CDR3 nucleotides read TGTGCCAGCAGCTCCTCTCTAGCAGATACGCAGTATTTT.

This clone has a single count. This sequence joins TRBV5-1 and TRBJ2-7; 7 bases are a match to TRBD1. The CDR3 runs 15 residues. The V segment lost 0 bases and the J segment 2 bases; nucleotides outside the gene matches: 5. Per the germline V gene, CDR1 is SGHRS and CDR2 is YFSETQ. The CDR3 spells CASSLVQGQTYEQYF. The DNA of the CDR3 is TGCGCCAGCAGCTTGGTACAGGGACAGACCTACGAGCAGTACTTC.

This chain joins TRBV2 and TRBJ1-1, with D perhaps matching TRBD1 (5 bases). From germline, CDR1 is SNHLY and CDR2 FYNNEI. Trimming pared 0 bases from V and 0 bases from J, leaving 14 bases between. The CDR3 contains 17 residues. DNA for the CDR3: TGTGCCAGCAGTGAAGCACCTGTTGGGACGATGAACACTGAAGCTTTCTTT. It yields the protein CASSEAPVGTMNTEAFF.

V and J are TRBV5-8 and TRBJ2-1, with D unresolved. This CDR3 region has 14 residues. V was cut by 0 bases and J by 7 bases, with 11 bases left in between. Germline CDR1 reads SGHTS; CDR2 reads YDEGEE. CDR3 coding DNA: TGTGCCAGCAGCTTGGCAATGAGGTCGAATGAGCAGTTCTTC. It yields the protein CASSLAMRSNEQFF.

V is TRBV10-3 and J is TRBJ1-3; D is unresolved. V was cut by 2 bases and J by 3 bases, with 14 bases left in between. Looked up from germline, CDR1 is ENHRY and CDR2 is SYGVKD. The CDR3 is 16 amino acids. The CDR3 DNA follows: TGTGCCATCAGTGAGGAGGGCCCAAAGGGTGGAAACACCATATATTTT. Translated: CAISEEGPKGGNTIYF.

The CDR3 is CASSETGAWTEAFF. The CDR3 DNA sequence: TGTGCCAGCAGTGAAACGGGGGCTTGGACTGAAGCTTTCTTT. The chain carries TRBV27 and TRBJ1-1, with D tentatively TRBD1 (6 bases). V was clipped by 5 bases and J by 5 bases, with 15 bases between them. Germline values: CDR1 MNHEY, CDR2 SMNVEV (reference sequence). The CDR3 runs 14 residues.

This sequence joins TRBV7-6 and TRBJ2-3; 11 positions agree with TRBD2. After removal of 3 bases from V and 3 bases from J, the junction contained 2 bases not matched to a gene. The CDR3 spans 15 residues. The germline gives CDR1 SGHVS, CDR2 FNYEAQ. The CDR3 DNA follows: TGTGCCAGCAGCTTTACTAGCGGGAGTACAGATACGCAGTATTTT. Its translation: CASSFTSGSTDTQYF. The variable domain in full, completed from reference TRBV7-6 and TRBJ2-3, reads GAGVSQSPRYKVTKRGQDVALRCDPISGHVSLYWYRQALGQGPEFLTYFNYEAQQDKSGLPNDRFSAERPEGSISTLTIQRTEQRDSAMYRCASSFTSGSTDTQYFGPGTRLTVL.

CDR3 in DNA: TGCGCCAGCAGCCAAGAGACCCCGTTTGCAGATACGCAGTATTTT. Encoded protein: CASSQETPFADTQYF. V and J are TRBV4-3 and TRBJ2-3, with no clear D. The CDR3 extends over 15 amino acids. Trimming took off 0 bases at V and 4 bases at J, with 11 bases between the two ends. Germline V CDR1 and CDR2: LGHNA, YSLEER.

J is TRBJ1-1 and V is TRBV27; D remains unclear. Trimming removed 8 bases at V and 6 bases at J, with 16 bases between. This CDR3 region has 13 residues. From germline, CDR1 is MNHEY and CDR2 SMNVEV (reference sequence). CDR3 DNA: TGTGCCAGCCTCTCGGGATATCGGGCTGAAGCTTTCTTT. Amino acid sequence: CASLSGYRAEAFF.

The chain carries TRBV29-1 and TRBJ2-1; 9 positions agree with TRBD2. The germline V gene has CDR1 SQVTM and CDR2 ANQGSEA. The CDR3 has 13 residues. V lost 5 bases and J lost 3; bases outside the gene matches: 2. CDR3 coding DNA: TGCAGCGTTTTACTAGCGGGCTACAATGAGCAGTTCTTC. Protein: CSVLLAGYNEQFF.

This clone has a single count. The gene calls are TRBV15 and TRBJ1-4; a weak D match, TRBD1 (6 bases). Trimming pared 3 bases from V and 7 bases from J, leaving 21 bases between. The CDR3 runs 17 residues. CDR1 is LNHNV and CDR2 is YYDKDF in the germline V gene (reference sequence). The CDR3 DNA follows: TGTGCCACCAGCAGTGGGACATCGGGGAGGGGAGGTGAAAAACTGTTTTTT. This encodes CATSSGTSGRGGEKLFF.

This rearrangement joins TRBV6-4 to TRBJ2-5; 8 nucleotides align to TRBD2. The trim removed 3 bases at V and 4 bases at J, leaving 7 bases unmatched. This CDR3 is built from 15 residues. CDR1 and CDR2 from the germline V gene are MRHNA and SNTAGT. This CDR3 reads CASSEEAGEGETQYF. The DNA for the CDR3 is TGTGCCAGCAGTGAAGAAGCGGGAGAGGGAGAGACCCAGTACTTC.

The chain recombines TRBV7-8 with TRBJ2-1; possibly TRBD1 for D (5 bases). V lost 0 bases, J lost 7 bases, and 13 bases lay in between. The V gene's germline CDR1 is SGHVS and CDR2 FQNEAQ. The CDR3 extends over 15 amino acids. The CDR3 DNA follows: TGTGCCAGCAGCTTAGCTGGGGCAGGGTGGAATGAGCAGTTCTTC. Protein sequence: CASSLAGAGWNEQFF.

This sequence joins TRBV28 and TRBJ2-7, with D unclear. Trimming shortened V by 3 bases and J by 4 bases, and 19 bases separated the two germline ends. The CDR3 loop spans 16 amino acids. Looked up from germline, CDR1 is MDHEN and CDR2 is SYDVKM. The CDR3 spells CASSFILTDPYYEQYF. The CDR3 DNA follows: TGTGCCAGCAGTTTTATCCTTACAGACCCCTATTACGAGCAGTACTTC.

In this sample, this clone turned up a few times. The V call is TRBV2, the J call TRBJ2-7; 12 bases agree with TRBD2. CDR1 is SNHLY and CDR2 is FYNNEI in the germline V gene. The CDR3 loop spans 15 amino acids. J lost 2 bases, V lost 7 bases, and 6 bases had no gene match. The CDR3 sequence: CASKETSGSTYEQYF. CDR3 coding DNA: TGTGCCAGCAAAGAGACTAGCGGGAGTACCTACGAGCAGTACTTC.

V gene TRBV6-6 combines with J gene TRBJ1-1; D is unresolved. CDR3 length: 13 residues. Per the germline V gene, CDR1 is MNHNY and CDR2 is SVGAGI (reference sequence). V lost 5 bases and J lost 3, with 10 bases in between. DNA of the CDR3: TGTGCCAGCAGTCAGCCTCCCGACACTGAAGCTTTCTTT. Residues: CASSQPPDTEAFF.

The chain joins TRBV2 to TRBJ2-6; D not certain. The CDR3 contains 14 residues. V dropped 2 bases and J dropped 0 bases, with 2 bases sitting between them. Germline CDR1 SNHLY, CDR2 FYNNEI. The CDR3 reads CASSESSGANVLTF. The CDR3 DNA follows: TGTGCCAGCAGTGAAAGCTCTGGGGCCAACGTCCTGACTTTC.

The rearrangement links TRBV6-1 to TRBJ2-7; 9 positions agree with TRBD2. Germline loops: CDR1 MNHNS, CDR2 SASEGT. This CDR3 comprises 16 residues. Unmatched junction bases numbered 7, after V lost 2 bases and J lost 2 bases. The CDR3 reads CASSESLTSGTYEQYF. The CDR3 bases are TGTGCCAGCAGTGAATCGTTGACTAGCGGTACCTACGAGCAGTACTTC.

This clone occurred once. The chain recombines TRBV21-1 with TRBJ1-2. TRBV21-1 constitutes a pseudogene. This CDR3 spans 17 amino acids. CDR3 protein: CASSKAPEGRVTYGYTF. CDR3 bases: TGTGCCAGCAGCAAAGCGCCTGAGGGCAGGGTGACCTATGGCTACACCTTC.